Here is one TCR beta chain with its context. As yet, its antigen is unknown. This entry is derived from a study of cytomegalovirus exposure and HLA in healthy donors. Study as a whole: In an earlier analysis, 90 million to 120 million unique TCR beta sequences were found from about 190 million T cells. General study results and limits: Reportedly, HLA-A and HLA-B alleles of most subjects were accurately predicted from TCR beta. In a later analysis, TCR association rates varied by HLA locus: DRB1 most, HLA-C fewest.

A multiplex PCR was run with 60 Vbeta primers and 13 Jbeta primers. The method was immunoSEQ multiplex PCR; TCRdb's version includes in-frame clones alone and lacks a portion of them. The profile shows approximately 100,000 clones, roughly 70% of them singletons. Germline V CDR1 and CDR2: SGHNT, YYREEE (reference sequence). V shed 4 bases and J shed 4 bases, with 17 bases lying between them. The CDR3 is made up of 15 amino acids. The origin of this receptor is a woman in her seventies in good health and CMV-seropositive. Sequencing input: PBMCs. V usage is TRBV5-4 and J usage is TRBJ2-5; tentatively, D is TRBD1 (5 bases). CDR3 in amino acids: CASSGQQGALETQYF. The CDR3 bases are TGTGCCAGCAGCGGCCAACAAGGGGCCTTAGAGACCCAGTACTTC. Filled out from reference TRBV5-4 and TRBJ2-5, the complete variable domain reads ETGVTQSPTHLIKTRGQQVTLRCSSQSGHNTVSWYQQALGQGPQFIFQYYREEENGRGNFPPRFSGLQFPNYSSELNVNALELDDSALYLCASSGQQGALETQYFGPGTRLLVL.